Below are 24 T cell receptor beta chains sequenced from a single sample in a study of vaccination effects on CD4 cells after COVID-19. CD4+ T cells specific for antigen were expanded with viral peptide pools by the ViraFEST assay before sequencing. Following 10 days of culture, CD4+ T cells were isolated. These TCRs' antigens remain unknown. Repertoires were generated with immunoSEQ multiplex PCR, while TCRdb's copy carries only in-frame clones and drops some. The table has around 31,000 clones, about 72% seen once. The specimen comprised CD4+ T cells from PBMCs cultured with HCoV-229E spike peptides, sampled before COVID-19 vaccination. The receptor set was obtained from a human donor who received a COVID-19 vaccine.

The chain couples TRBV19 to TRBJ1-5; 9 bases fit TRBD1. With V trimmed by 3 bases and J by 5 bases, 8 bases remained unmatched. The germline V gene encodes CDR1 LNHDA and CDR2 SQIVND (reference sequence). The CDR3 is 16 residues long. The CDR3 sequence is CASSIMATGGYQPQHF. The CDR3 DNA sequence: TGTGCCAGTAGTATTATGGCGACAGGGGGATATCAGCCCCAGCATTTT.

This clone turned up a few times. The V gene is TRBV11-2, the J gene TRBJ1-6; D not certain. V was cut by 0 bases and J by 10 bases, with 4 bases left in between. Germline assignment: CDR1 SGHAT and CDR2 FQNNGV. This CDR3 region has 12 residues. CDR3 sequence: CASSLDHSPLHF. The CDR3 DNA reads TGTGCCAGCAGCTTAGATCACTCACCCCTCCACTTT.

J is TRBJ1-6 and V is TRBV9; 10 bases are a match to TRBD1. The CDR3 sequence is 14 residues long. Germline V CDR1 and CDR2: SGDLS, YYNGEE. Losses at the gene ends were 6 bases for V and 9 bases for J; bases not matched to a gene: 6. The CDR3 region is CASTATGGSSPLHF. CDR3 DNA sequence: TGTGCCAGCACCGCGACAGGGGGCTCTTCACCCCTCCACTTT.

As DNA, the CDR3 is TGTGCCAGTAGTTCCGGGACAGGGGGAGCCAACGTCCTGACTTTC. It specifies CASSSGTGGANVLTF. This chain uses TRBV19 with TRBJ2-6; 11 positions agree with TRBD1. Germline values: CDR1 LNHDA, CDR2 SQIVND (reference sequence). The trim removed 5 bases at V and 7 bases at J, leaving 4 bases unmatched. The CDR3 runs to 15 residues.

The V and J genes are TRBV5-4 and TRBJ2-3; 13 nucleotides line up with TRBD2. The CDR3 has 17 amino acids. V shed 0 bases and J 5 bases; nucleotides not matched to a gene: 6. Germline V gene data show CDR1 as SGHNT and CDR2 as YYREEE (reference sequence). In nucleotides, the CDR3 is TGTGCCAGCAGCTTGGGACTAGCGGGAGGTCACGAAGATACGCAGTATTTT. Its protein is CASSLGLAGGHEDTQYF.

The chain uses TRBV2 and TRBJ2-1; TRBD2 matches at 10 bases. With V trimmed by 5 bases and J by 5 bases, 6 bases remained unmatched. From germline, CDR1 is SNHLY and CDR2 FYNNEI. The CDR3 is 15 amino acids. This CDR3 is CASSRRLAGNNEQFF. CDR3 DNA sequence: TGTGCCAGCAGTCGTCGACTAGCGGGTAACAATGAGCAGTTCTTC.

This rearrangement joins TRBV6-5 to TRBJ2-7, with TRBD2 matching over 7 bases. The CDR3 totals 12 residues. J was trimmed by 6 bases and V by 2 bases; bases with no gene match: 1. Germline V gives CDR1 MNHEY, CDR2 SVGAGI. CDR3 nucleotide sequence: TGTGCCAGCAGTTACCCGGGAGGCGAGCAGTACTTC. Translated, it gives CASSYPGGEQYF.

V usage is TRBV6-1 and J usage is TRBJ2-3; either TRBD1 or TRBD2 may fit D (7 bases each). The germline CDR1 and CDR2 sequences are MNHNS and SASEGT. V was shortened by 3 bases and J by 3 bases, with 13 bases between the two germline ends. The CDR3 is 15 amino acids. CDR3 bases: TGTGCCAGCAGTGAGCGACAGGGAGGGACAGATACGCAGTATTTT. Amino acid sequence: CASSERQGGTDTQYF.

V usage is TRBV18 and J usage is TRBJ2-3; 12 nucleotides match TRBD2. CDR3 length equals 16 residues. V gave up 3 bases and J gave up 4 bases; unmatched junction bases: 5. The germline V gene has CDR1 KGHSH and CDR2 LQKENI. The chain's CDR3 is CASSPLAGGPADTQYF. The CDR3 DNA is TGTGCCAGCTCACCTCTAGCGGGGGGGCCAGCAGATACGCAGTATTTT.

The chain combines TRBV19 with TRBJ2-1, with 11 bases fitting TRBD2. There are 16 residues in the CDR3. CDR1 is LNHDA and CDR2 is SQIVND in the germline V gene (reference sequence). V was clipped by 4 bases and J by 4 bases; unmatched bases: 6. The CDR3 sequence: CASSTSLAGEYNEQFF. For the CDR3, the DNA is TGTGCCAGTAGTACCTCACTAGCGGGGGAGTACAATGAGCAGTTCTTC.

V and J are TRBV13 and TRBJ1-2, with D perhaps matching TRBD1 (5 bases). The length of the CDR3 is 16 residues. Between the trimmed V and J ends, which lost 5 bases and 4 bases, there was a span of 20 bases. Germline V CDR1 and CDR2: PRHDT, FYEKMQ (reference sequence). In DNA form, the CDR3 reads TGTGCCAGCAGCCTGACGACAGCCCCCGGCGCCTATGGCTACACCTTC. As protein: CASSLTTAPGAYGYTF.

This chain connects TRBV18 to TRBJ1-1; D possibly corresponds to TRBD1 (6 bases). The CDR3 has 17 amino acids. With 6 bases removed from V and 0 bases from J, the gap between germline ends came to 20 bases. Germline CDR1 is KGHSH and CDR2 is LQKENI. The CDR3 sequence: CASSQISGVSMNTEAFF. The CDR3 DNA follows: TGTGCCAGCTCCCAAATTTCAGGGGTATCCATGAACACTGAAGCTTTCTTT.

The chain couples TRBV5-1 to TRBJ1-6, with D maybe TRBD1 (6 bases). Per germline, CDR1 SGHRS and CDR2 YFSETQ. V shed 4 bases and J shed 2 bases, with 10 bases lying between them. The CDR3 covers 15 residues. The CDR3 DNA reads TGCGCCAGCAGCCAGGACAGTCCCTATAATTCACCCCTCCACTTT. Protein product: CASSQDSPYNSPLHF.

V and J are TRBV10-3 and TRBJ2-7; 10 positions agree with TRBD1. The CDR3 loop spans 14 amino acids. Germline values: CDR1 ENHRY, CDR2 SYGVKD. Unmatched junction bases numbered 7, after V lost 6 bases and J lost 5 bases. CDR3 nucleotides: TGTGCCATCAGACCGGGACAGGGGAACCACGAGCAGTACTTC. This codes for CAIRPGQGNHEQYF.

The chain has TRBV19 and TRBJ1-4; possible D gene TRBD1, 5 bases. The CDR3 sequence is 17 residues long. Germline assignment: CDR1 LNHDA and CDR2 SQIVND (reference sequence). V was pared by 4 bases and J by 0 bases, with 15 bases between. The DNA for the CDR3 is TGTGCCAGTAGTAACGGACACGGATTTGCAACTAATGAAAAACTGTTTTTT. This translates into CASSNGHGFATNEKLFF. Full variable domain (outside the CDR3, taken from reference TRBV19 and TRBJ1-4): DGGITQSPKYLFRKEGQNVTLSCEQNLNHDAMYWYRQDPGQGLRLIYYSQIVNDFQKGDIAEGYSVSREKKESFPLTVTSAQKNPTAFYLCASSNGHGFATNEKLFFGSGTQLSVL.

This sequence joins TRBV5-1 and TRBJ2-3, with a tentative D call TRBD1 (5 bases). This CDR3 spans 14 amino acids. The germline V gene encodes CDR1 SGHRS and CDR2 YFSETQ. V shed 0 bases and J shed 4 bases, with 9 bases lying between them. The CDR3 DNA is TGCGCCAGCAGCTTGGGCAGGGTGGCAGATACGCAGTATTTT. Translating gives CASSLGRVADTQYF.

The J gene is TRBJ1-1, the V gene TRBV2; 8 bases are a match to TRBD1. The CDR3 is made up of 16 amino acids. Trimming took 5 bases from V and 0 from J; bases not matched to a gene: 8. Looked up from germline, CDR1 is SNHLY and CDR2 is FYNNEI. The CDR3 bases are TGTGCCAGCAGTCTCCGGACAGGGATTATGAACACTGAAGCTTTCTTT. Amino acids: CASSLRTGIMNTEAFF.

This clone was observed a few times. The rearrangement links TRBV2 to TRBJ1-6; D is uncertain. CDR1 and CDR2 (germline): SNHLY, FYNNEI. Deletions cut 6 bases from V and 5 bases from J, with 17 bases between. The CDR3 is made up of 16 amino acids. In DNA form, the CDR3 reads TGTGCCAGCAGGAGACGGCCGTACGCTGATAATTCACCCCTCCACTTT. Translation gives CASRRRPYADNSPLHF.

The chain is built from TRBV3-1 (or the pseudogene TRBV3-2) and TRBJ1-1; D is possibly TRBD1 (6 bases). Germline values: CDR1 LGHDT, CDR2 YNNKEL (reference sequence). Trimming took 2 bases from V and 4 from J, leaving 8 bases between them. The CDR3 is 13 amino acids. CDR3 amino acids: CASSQRGGTEAFF. CDR3 DNA sequence: TGTGCCAGCAGCCAACGAGGGGGCACTGAAGCTTTCTTT.

The rearrangement joins TRBV12-3 or TRBV12-4 to TRBJ2-1, with 8 nucleotides matching TRBD2. The CDR3 is made up of 13 amino acids. Trimming cost V 3 bases and J 14 bases; bases outside gene matches: 9. The CDR3 sequence is CASSLTSGTSKFF. The CDR3 DNA follows: TGTGCCAGCAGTTTGACTTCCGGGACTAGTAAGTTCTTC.

The chain uses TRBV28 and TRBJ2-2; 10 bases are a match to TRBD2. The CDR3 length is 15 residues. Germline V CDR1 and CDR2: MDHEN, SYDVKM. The V gene end was trimmed by 6 bases and the J gene end by 6 bases; junction bases not matched to a gene: 7. The chain's CDR3 is CASSPPGLASGELFF. CDR3 sequence (DNA): TGTGCCAGCAGCCCTCCGGGACTAGCGTCCGGGGAGCTGTTTTTT.

V gene TRBV6-5 combines with J gene TRBJ1-1; D might be TRBD1 (5 bases). The CDR3 is made up of 15 amino acids. CDR1 is MNHEY, CDR2 SVGAGI, per germline. Deletions cut 0 bases from V and 0 bases from J, with 8 bases between. For the CDR3, the DNA is TGTGCCAGCAGTTACTCGGACACCTTGAACACTGAAGCTTTCTTT. Protein sequence: CASSYSDTLNTEAFF.

The chain is built from TRBV5-1 and TRBJ1-5; TRBD1 agrees at 9 bases. Trimming cost V 3 bases and J 7 bases; bases outside gene matches: 8. This CDR3 is built from 15 residues. CDR1 and CDR2 from the germline V gene are SGHRS and YFSETQ. The CDR3 is CASSSTGGAGQPQHF. CDR3 bases: TGCGCCAGCAGCTCAACAGGGGGCGCAGGGCAGCCCCAGCATTTT.

This clone was recorded a few times. The V call is TRBV4-3, the J call TRBJ2-1, with D unclear. V lost 0 bases and J 4 bases, leaving 10 bases between the germline ends. Germline V gene sequence: CDR1 LGHNA, CDR2 YSLEER. This CDR3 spans 15 amino acids. The CDR3 DNA sequence: TGCGCCAGCAGCCAAGAACTGGATCCGTACAATGAGCAGTTCTTC. It specifies CASSQELDPYNEQFF.